This T cell receptor beta chain was observed in a study of T cell repertoires in cytomegalovirus infection. At the level of the study: In public TCR beta signatures, there were indications of both CMV infection and matching HLA type.

The CDR3 consists of 13 residues. The ends were cut back, 5 bases at V and 4 bases at J, with 9 bases in the middle. CDR1 SGHTA and CDR2 FQGNSA come from the germline V gene. Study findings and constraints: Ex vivo, HLA-C-restricted CMV-specific TCR beta clonotypes prevailed over the rest of the response. Cumulative frequency of public TCR beta families picked out carriers of CMV plus the relevant HLA.

TCRdb passed the reads through MiXCR, listing each CDR3 protein once. The sample shows more than 200,000 distinct CDR3 sequences, approximately 9.2% of them seen only once. This clonotype was seen more than once but under ten times. Its antigen remains unidentified. This receptor was identified in a human donor in good health (CMV status not recorded). Some clones in this sample may be carry-over from other donors' samples. Sequenced sample: PBMCs. This sequence joins TRBV7-2 and TRBJ2-1; perhaps TRBD2 as D (5 bases). The CDR3 sequence: CASSPPGYNEQFF. CDR3 sequence (DNA): TGTGCCAGCAGCCCCCCGGGGTACAATGAGCAGTTCTTC.